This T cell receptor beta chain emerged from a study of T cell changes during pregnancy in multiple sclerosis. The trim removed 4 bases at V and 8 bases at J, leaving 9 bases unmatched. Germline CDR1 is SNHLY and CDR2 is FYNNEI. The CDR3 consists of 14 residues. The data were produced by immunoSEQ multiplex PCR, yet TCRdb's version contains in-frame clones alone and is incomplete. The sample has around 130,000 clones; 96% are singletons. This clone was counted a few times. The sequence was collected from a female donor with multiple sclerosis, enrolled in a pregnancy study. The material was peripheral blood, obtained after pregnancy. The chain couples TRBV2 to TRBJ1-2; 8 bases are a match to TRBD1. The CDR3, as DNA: TGTGCCAGCAGTGGGATCCAGGGGGCGCAAGGCTACACCTTC. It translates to CASSGIQGAQGYTF.